The 3 T cell receptor beta chains in this list originate from one sample, sequenced in a study of T cells after posttransplantation cyclophosphamide (dated by TCRdb to about 2016). Interpreted using the paper, the treatment or condition label stands for: high-dose cyclophosphamide on days +3 and +4 as single-agent GVHD prophylaxis. Busulfan and fludarabine conditioning, a related or unrelated marrow graft, and cyclophosphamide on days +3 and +4 were given to PTCy patients. The library was prepared using the immunoSEQ multiplex PCR assay. Here the immuneACCESS table is served through TCRdb, limited to in-frame sequences with V and J called. Missing clones are a known gap in these copies; in checked studies unresolved V genes cover under half, and the rest lacks a known reason. There are more than 9,000 clones in this sample, and none of them is a singleton. The ten largest clones add up to over 11% of the sample.

Sequenced here: PBMCs, sampled after allogeneic stem cell transplant with posttransplant cyclophosphamide. These receptors were collected from a female patient in her 40s who received an allogeneic stem cell transplant from a related donor, was CMV-positive, and had no GVHD. Following transplantation, part of the T cell population may be supplied by the graft donor rather than the patient.

This clone was seen many times. The chain joins TRBV6-6 to TRBJ2-4, with 7 bases aligning to TRBD2. Germline-derived CDR1 and CDR2 are MNHNY and SVGAGI (reference sequence). This CDR3 region has 13 residues. The ends lost 4 bases at V and 7 bases at J; junction bases unmatched: 4. This CDR3 is CASSWGGANIQYF. CDR3 bases: TGTGCCAGCAGTTGGGGAGGGGCGAACATTCAGTACTTC.

This clone has at least ten counts. The chain joins TRBV5-1 to TRBJ2-7; TRBD1 agrees at 8 bases. Per germline, CDR1 SGHRS and CDR2 YFSETQ. This CDR3 has 15 residues. The junction had 8 bases not matched to a gene; V was cut back by 4 bases and J by 2 bases. The CDR3 is CASSPSPGQAYEQYF. The CDR3 nucleotides are TGCGCCAGCAGCCCCTCTCCGGGACAGGCCTACGAGCAGTACTTC.

This clone was picked up a small number of times. The DNA is left out, because the CDR3 cannot be placed on it with certainty; the CDR3 is given as TCRdb lists it. This chain links TRBV7-3 with TRBJ2-6; the DNA was not compared with TRBD1, the D call given in the table. The germline V gene encodes CDR1 SGHTA and CDR2 FQGTGA. Counting both end residues, the CDR3 totals 14 amino acids. This chain's CDR3 is CASSFGSGANVLAF.